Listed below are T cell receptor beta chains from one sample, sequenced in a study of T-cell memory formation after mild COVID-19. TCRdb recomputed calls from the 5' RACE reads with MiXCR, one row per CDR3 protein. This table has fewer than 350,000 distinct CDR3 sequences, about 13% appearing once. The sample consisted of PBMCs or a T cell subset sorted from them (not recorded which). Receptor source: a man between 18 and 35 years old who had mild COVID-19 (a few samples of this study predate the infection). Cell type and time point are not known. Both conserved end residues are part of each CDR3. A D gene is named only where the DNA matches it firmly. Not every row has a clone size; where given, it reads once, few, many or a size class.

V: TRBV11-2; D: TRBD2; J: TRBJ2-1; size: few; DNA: TGTGCCAGCAGCTTCTCCCTCAGGGGACTTAAGCCGGGACTAGCGGGGGGGAAATACAATGAGCAGTTCTTC; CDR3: CASSFSLRGLKPGLAGGKYNEQFF
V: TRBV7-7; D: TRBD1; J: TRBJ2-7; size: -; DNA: TGTGCCAGCAGCCCTCTCGCCGGGACAGGGGCCTACGAGCAGTACTTC; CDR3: CASSPLAGTGAYEQYF
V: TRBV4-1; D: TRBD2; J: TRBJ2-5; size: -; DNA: TGCGCCAGCAGCCTCGGCGCTAGCGGGGGTAAAGAGACCCAGTACTTC; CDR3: CASSLGASGGKETQYF
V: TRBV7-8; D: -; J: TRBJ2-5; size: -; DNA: TGTGCCAGCACCAGACAGGCACAAGAGACCCAGTACTTC; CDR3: CASTRQAQETQYF
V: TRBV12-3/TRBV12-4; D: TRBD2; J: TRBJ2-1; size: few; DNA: TGTGCCAGCAGTGCCGGGACTAGCGGGGGTGGACGGCAGTTCTTC; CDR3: CASSAGTSGGGRQFF
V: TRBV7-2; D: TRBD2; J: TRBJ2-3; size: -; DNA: TGTGCCAGCAGGCCCACTAGCGGCCCAGATACGCAGTATTTT; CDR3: CASRPTSGPDTQYF
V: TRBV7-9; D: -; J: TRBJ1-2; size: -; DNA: TGTGCCAGCAGCTTAGTGGCCAGCTCCTATGGCTACACCTTC; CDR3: CASSLVASSYGYTF
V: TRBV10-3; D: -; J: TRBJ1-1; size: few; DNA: TGTGCCATCAGTGTCGAACGTGGGAGGGCTTTCTTT; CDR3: CAISVERGRAFF
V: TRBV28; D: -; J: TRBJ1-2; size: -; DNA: TGTGCCAGCAGTCGACCTTCTACTCCCTTTGGCTACACCTTC; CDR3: CASSRPSTPFGYTF
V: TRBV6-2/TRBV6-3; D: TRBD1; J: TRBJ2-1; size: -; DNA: TGTGCCAGCAGTCCCGGGACAGGGCAGTTCTTC; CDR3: CASSPGTGQFF
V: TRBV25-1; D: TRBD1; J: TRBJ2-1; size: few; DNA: TGTGCCAGCAGTAGGACAGGCAACAATGAGCAGTTCTTC; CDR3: CASSRTGNNEQFF
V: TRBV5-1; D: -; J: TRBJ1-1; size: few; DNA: TGCGCCAGCAGCTCAGGGTCCACGAGGGTTGTGAACACTGAAGCTTTCTTT; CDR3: CASSSGSTRVVNTEAFF
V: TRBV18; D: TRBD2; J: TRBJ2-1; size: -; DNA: TGTGCCAGCTCACCACAGCGGGGGGGCGACAATGAGCAGTTCTTC; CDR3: CASSPQRGGDNEQFF
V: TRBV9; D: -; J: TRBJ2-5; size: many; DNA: TGTGCCAGCAGCGATGTGGACCAAGAGACCCAGTACTTC; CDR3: CASSDVDQETQYF
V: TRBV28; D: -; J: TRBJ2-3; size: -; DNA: TGTGCCAGCAGTTTGTATGAAAAGGACGGGGCCGCAGATACGCAGTATTTT; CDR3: CASSLYEKDGAADTQYF
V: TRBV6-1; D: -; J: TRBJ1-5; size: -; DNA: TGTGCCAGCAGTGAGGGTATAAGGGGCAATCAGCCCCAGCATTTT; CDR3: CASSEGIRGNQPQHF
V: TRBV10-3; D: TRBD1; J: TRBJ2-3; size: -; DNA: TGTGCCACCGGAACAGGGGAAGCAGATACGCAGTATTTT; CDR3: CATGTGEADTQYF
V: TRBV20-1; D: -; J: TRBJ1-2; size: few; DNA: TGCAGTGCCGGGACGGCGGACTATGGCTACACCTTC; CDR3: CSAGTADYGYTF
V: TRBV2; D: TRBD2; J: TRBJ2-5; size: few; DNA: TGTGCCAGCAGGGTACTAGCGGGGGTTCAAGAGACCCAGTACTTC; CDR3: CASRVLAGVQETQYF
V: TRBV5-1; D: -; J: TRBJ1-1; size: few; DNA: TGCGCCAGCAGCTGGGACACAGACACTGAAGCTTTCTTT; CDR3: CASSWDTDTEAFF
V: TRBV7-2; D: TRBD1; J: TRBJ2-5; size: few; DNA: TGTGCCAGCAGCGCGGGACAGGGGGCGAAGACCCAGTACTTC; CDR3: CASSAGQGAKTQYF
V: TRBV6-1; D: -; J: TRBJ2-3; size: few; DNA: TGTGCCAGCAGTGGTAGCGGCTACACAGATACGCAGTATTTT; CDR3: CASSGSGYTDTQYF
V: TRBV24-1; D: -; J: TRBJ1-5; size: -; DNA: TGTGCCACCAGTGATCCGGGGGCCGTTCAGCCCCAGCATTTT; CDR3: CATSDPGAVQPQHF
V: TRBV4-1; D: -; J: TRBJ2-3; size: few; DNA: TGCGCCAGCAGCCAAGCGGGAGTAGATACGCAGTATTTT; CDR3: CASSQAGVDTQYF
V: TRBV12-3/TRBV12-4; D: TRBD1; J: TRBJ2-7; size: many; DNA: TGTGCCAGCAGGCCTAACCGACAGGGTGTAGGGGACTACGAGCAGTACTTC; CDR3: CASRPNRQGVGDYEQYF
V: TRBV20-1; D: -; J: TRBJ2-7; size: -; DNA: TGCAGTGCCAGGCCCCGATACTCCTACGAGCAGTACTTC; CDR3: CSARPRYSYEQYF
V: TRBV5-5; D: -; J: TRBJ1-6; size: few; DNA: TGTGCCAGCAGCTTGGATGGCAGTAATTCACCCCTCCACTTT; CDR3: CASSLDGSNSPLHF
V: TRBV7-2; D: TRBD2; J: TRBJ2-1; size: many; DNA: TGTGCCAGCAGCCTTAGGTTAGCGGGGAGTAATGAGCAGTTCTTC; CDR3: CASSLRLAGSNEQFF
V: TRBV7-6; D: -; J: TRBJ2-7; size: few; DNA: TGTGCCAGCAGCGCCAGGGACGACGAGCAGTACTTC; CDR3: CASSARDDEQYF
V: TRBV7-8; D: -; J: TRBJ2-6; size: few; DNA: TGTGCCAGCAGCTTGAACAGATGGTCCGGGGCCAACGTCCTGACTTTC; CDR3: CASSLNRWSGANVLTF
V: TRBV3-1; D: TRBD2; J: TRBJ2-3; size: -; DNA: TGTGCCAGCAGAACGGGAGGTACGCAGTATTTT; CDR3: CASRTGGTQYF
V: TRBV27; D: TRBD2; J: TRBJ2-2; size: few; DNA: TGTGCCAGCAGTTGGGGGGGAAACACCGGGGAGCTGTTTTTT; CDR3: CASSWGGNTGELFF